The 16 T cell receptor beta chains below come from one sample, sequenced in a study of blood T cell repertoires in COVID-19. Measured with immunoSEQ multiplex PCR; TCRdb has only the in-frame clones, and not every one. The sample holds approximately 300,000 clones, 75% to 95% seen once. Sequencing was done on a sample of peripheral blood. These TCRs come from a woman between 25 and 40 years old with COVID-19, enrolled during active disease.

V and J are TRBV2 and TRBJ2-2; a weak D match, TRBD1 (6 bases). The V end was cut by 9 bases, the J end by 1 base, with 15 bases between. CDR1 SNHLY and CDR2 FYNNEI come from the germline V gene. This CDR3 is 15 amino acids long. CDR3 DNA: TGTGCCAGTTCCCGGGACAATTTGAACACCGGGGAGCTGTTTTTT. Protein sequence: CASSRDNLNTGELFF.

V and J are TRBV4-1 and TRBJ2-1; 8 bases fit TRBD2. The CDR3 length is 17 residues. The V segment lost 2 bases and the J segment 9 bases; nucleotides outside the gene matches: 15. CDR1 and CDR2 (germline): MGHRA, YSYEKL. CDR3 loop: CASSQWTDSGKASEQFF. The CDR3, as DNA: TGCGCCAGCAGCCAATGGACCGATAGCGGGAAGGCGTCTGAGCAGTTCTTC.

The count of this clone is one. The chain employs TRBV30 and TRBJ2-2; the D gene is possibly TRBD1 (5 bases). CDR3 length: 14 residues. Trimming left V 3 bases short and J 7 bases short, with 15 bases between. Per germline, CDR1 GTSNPN and CDR2 SVGIG (reference sequence). CDR3 DNA sequence: TGTGCCTGGAGCCCGGGTTCTAGGGGCGGGGAGCTGTTTTTT. Translated: CAWSPGSRGGELFF.

V is TRBV7-8 and J is TRBJ2-3; 9 bases map to TRBD1. The CDR3 sequence is 17 residues long. Germline loops: CDR1 SGHVS, CDR2 FQNEAQ. After removal of 0 bases from V and 3 bases from J, the junction contained 7 bases not matched to a gene. CDR3 coding DNA: TGTGCCAGCAGCTTAGCGTCTTTGGACAGGGGAACAGATACGCAGTATTTT. Amino acid sequence: CASSLASLDRGTDTQYF.

The J gene is TRBJ1-5, the V gene TRBV6-5; D gene ambiguous. The V gene's germline CDR1 is MNHEY and CDR2 SVGAGI. V lost 8 bases, J lost 5 bases, and 10 bases lay in between. CDR3 size: 12 residues. The CDR3 DNA sequence: TGTGCCAGCCGTCTTTTTGATCAGCCCCAGCATTTT. It is translated as CASRLFDQPQHF.

The chain carries TRBV5-4 and TRBJ1-1, with a tentative D call TRBD1 (5 bases). The CDR3 runs 13 residues. The V gene's germline CDR1 is SGHNT and CDR2 YYREEE (reference sequence). The V and J ends lost 0 bases and 7 bases respectively, with 10 bases between them. The CDR3 bases are TGTGCCAGCAGCTTGGTCGGGCAGGGTGAAGCTTTCTTT. Amino acid sequence: CASSLVGQGEAFF.

V is TRBV4-1 and J is TRBJ2-1, with 7 nucleotides matching TRBD2. Per germline, CDR1 MGHRA and CDR2 YSYEKL. Trimming cost V 4 bases and J 5 bases; bases outside gene matches: 11. The CDR3 extends over 16 amino acids. The CDR3 nucleotides are TGCGCCAGCAGCCTCGCTCCGGGCCGGGGGGACAATGAGCAGTTCTTC. Encoded protein: CASSLAPGRGDNEQFF.

This rearrangement joins TRBV27 to TRBJ1-2; the D gene is possibly TRBD1 (5 bases). The V gene lost 5 bases and the J gene lost 4 bases, with 11 bases spanning the gap. Germline V gives CDR1 MNHEY, CDR2 SMNVEV (reference sequence). The CDR3 loop spans 13 amino acids. CDR3 region: CASSRRGFYGYTF. The CDR3 DNA is TGTGCCAGCAGTCGGAGGGGATTCTATGGCTACACCTTC.

The chain has TRBV14 and TRBJ2-2, with 9 bases identical to TRBD2. Germline-derived CDR1 and CDR2 are SGHDN and FVKESK. V shed 1 base and J 5 bases; nucleotides not matched to a gene: 5. The CDR3 length is 16 residues. The CDR3: CASSQVAGVATGELFF. CDR3 bases: TGTGCCAGCAGCCAAGTAGCGGGAGTTGCTACCGGGGAGCTGTTTTTT.

Here the CDR3 DNA reads TGTGCCAGCTCACCGTATGGGGGCAGGGAGACCCAGTACTTC. It yields the protein CASSPYGGRETQYF. The chain joins TRBV18 to TRBJ2-5; D is possibly TRBD1 (6 bases). The CDR3 extends over 14 amino acids. The V end lost 3 bases, the J end lost 5 bases, and 13 bases lay between the germline ends. Germline CDR1 is KGHSH and CDR2 is LQKENI.

The rearrangement joins TRBV6-6 to TRBJ1-1; possible D gene TRBD1, 6 bases. Trimming removed 7 bases at V and 1 base at J, with 10 bases between. This CDR3 contains 13 residues. Germline values: CDR1 MNHNY, CDR2 SVGAGI (reference sequence). CDR3 nucleotide sequence: TGTGCCAGCATACCCAGGGGGAACACTGAAGCTTTCTTT. It translates to CASIPRGNTEAFF.

This sequence joins TRBV2 and TRBJ1-5; TRBD1 matches at 7 bases. CDR3 length: 15 amino acids. J lost 0 bases, V lost 7 bases, and 6 bases had no gene match. From germline, CDR1 is SNHLY and CDR2 FYNNEI. The CDR3 region is CASNLGTDSNQPQHF. The CDR3 DNA sequence: TGTGCCAGCAACCTAGGGACAGATAGCAATCAGCCCCAGCATTTT.

This clone was observed a few times. V is TRBV9 and J is TRBJ1-4; TRBD1 is a possible D gene (5 bases). Germline CDR1 is SGDLS and CDR2 is YYNGEE. There are 15 residues in the CDR3. Trimming stripped 1 base from V and 8 bases from J, with 15 bases between. CDR3: CASSVQPQGGEKLFF. CDR3 bases: TGTGCCAGCAGCGTACAGCCTCAGGGTGGGGAAAAACTGTTTTTT.

The chain carries TRBV11-2 and TRBJ2-5, with 9 bases that match TRBD2. CDR1 and CDR2 from the germline V gene are SGHAT and FQNNGV. After removal of 2 bases from V and 5 bases from J, the junction contained 3 bases not matched to a gene. The CDR3 consists of 14 residues. Written as DNA, the CDR3 is TGTGCCAGCAGCTTAAGACTAGCGGATGAGACCCAGTACTTC. It encodes CASSLRLADETQYF.

The DNA of the CDR3 is TGCAGCGTCCGAGCAGGGGGTTCTTCACCCCTCCACTTT. This translates into CSVRAGGSSPLHF. V gene TRBV29-1 combines with J gene TRBJ1-6; 7 positions match TRBD1. The germline V gene encodes CDR1 SQVTM and CDR2 ANQGSEA. The V and J ends lost 6 bases and 9 bases, in that order; junction bases with no gene match: 8. The CDR3 spans 13 residues.

This chain uses TRBV15 with TRBJ1-4; D ambiguous. This CDR3 region has 14 residues. The ends were cut back, 9 bases at V and 1 base at J, with 12 bases in the middle. Germline V gene lookup returns CDR1 LNHNV and CDR2 YYDKDF (reference sequence). This CDR3 is CATNPGVTNEKLFF. In DNA, the CDR3 is TGTGCCACAAACCCCGGGGTAACTAATGAAAAACTGTTTTTT.